This is a list of T cell receptor beta chains from one sample in a study of neurological immune-mediated disorders. From the 5' RACE reads, TCRdb called clonotypes with MiXCR, one entry per CDR3 protein. The sample lists about 35,000 distinct CDR3 sequences; 3.5% to 4.5% were seen once. What was sequenced was PBMCs. The source is a man aged 30-40 years with multiple sclerosis. The conserved cysteine and the conserved F or W are not part of the CDR3 here. Each record gives: CDR3 protein, V gene, J gene.

ASSVEGGSQPQN	TRBV9	TRBJ1-5
ASSVGGVGTDTQY	TRBV9	TRBJ2-3
ASSLIGLGQGNYEQY	TRBV7-8	TRBJ2-7
ASSPRGRGADTQY	TRBV18	TRBJ2-3
ASSSPEDSYEQY	TRBV5-1	TRBJ2-7
ASRLSSAPLYEQY	TRBV27	TRBJ2-7
ATSDYSDNEQF	TRBV24-1	TRBJ2-1
SASAGEKDTGELF	TRBV20-1	TRBJ2-2
ASSLMGAGEAF	TRBV5-6	TRBJ1-1
ASSSLWDGKNYEQY	TRBV27	TRBJ2-7
ASRQGQGPSTGELF	TRBV5-1	TRBJ2-2
ASSLAPTDTQY	TRBV5-1	TRBJ2-3
AITIAGNTGELF	TRBV10-3	TRBJ2-2
ASSPWTGTYNEQF	TRBV4-1	TRBJ2-1
ASSLTASNYGYT	TRBV5-1	TRBJ1-2
ASSLPGSGANVLT	TRBV5-6	TRBJ2-6
ASSEVTEPAGYLPLH	TRBV6-1	TRBJ1-6
SATTAGNQPQN	TRBV20-1	TRBJ1-5
SASTTSGGWVEQY	TRBV20-1	TRBJ2-7
ASSSGTGVYEQY	TRBV5-1	TRBJ2-7
ASSEETVEEKLF	TRBV2	TRBJ1-4
ASSLVFPPEQY	TRBV12-3/TRBV12-4	TRBJ2-7
ASSGQGIDEAF	TRBV6-6	TRBJ1-1
ASSYRDLAYEQY	TRBV6-6	TRBJ2-7
SARWPWGGRDTEAF	TRBV20-1	TRBJ1-1
AISAIPGTSTGGEQF	TRBV10-3	TRBJ2-1
ATSDVGRSYEQY	TRBV24-1	TRBJ2-7
ASSLAAGTANTEAF	TRBV7-9	TRBJ1-1
ASSLVAGGSTEAF	TRBV5-1	TRBJ1-1
ASSQGQTGTDTQY	TRBV4-1	TRBJ2-3
ASFGGPPGDEQF	TRBV5-1	TRBJ2-1
SAGPQYNEQF	TRBV20-1	TRBJ2-1
SARDIGQWGTEAF	TRBV20-1	TRBJ1-1
ASSRRSRDRDNYGYT	TRBV14	TRBJ1-2
SVQDSMNTEAF	TRBV29-1	TRBJ1-1
ASSTPAAAKAF	TRBV7-2	TRBJ1-1
ASSLMQSSEKLF	TRBV7-2	TRBJ1-4
SVVGQGAYEQY	TRBV29-1	TRBJ2-7
SAGRDGANYGYT	TRBV20-1	TRBJ1-2
SATHPPEQY	TRBV20-1	TRBJ2-7
ASSVGGGSTYEQY	TRBV9	TRBJ2-7
ASLTDTQY	TRBV11-2	TRBJ2-3
ASSVGSDPSWETQY	TRBV9	TRBJ2-5
ASKRPSGTDTQY	TRBV6-5	TRBJ2-3
ASSPTGGGSYGYT	TRBV5-1	TRBJ1-2
ASRTGLANYGYT	TRBV11-2	TRBJ1-2
ASTRTETYNEQF	TRBV12-3/TRBV12-4	TRBJ2-1
ASSPPDGGGQPQH	TRBV12-3/TRBV12-4	TRBJ1-5